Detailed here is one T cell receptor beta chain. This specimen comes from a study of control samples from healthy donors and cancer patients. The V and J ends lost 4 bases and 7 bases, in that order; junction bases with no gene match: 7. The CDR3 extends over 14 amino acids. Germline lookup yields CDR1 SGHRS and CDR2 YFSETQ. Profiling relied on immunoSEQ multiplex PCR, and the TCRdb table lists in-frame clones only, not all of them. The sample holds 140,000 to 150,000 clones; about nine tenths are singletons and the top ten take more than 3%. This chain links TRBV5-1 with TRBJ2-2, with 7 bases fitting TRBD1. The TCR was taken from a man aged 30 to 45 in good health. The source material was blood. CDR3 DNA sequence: TGCGCCAGCAGCACTACAGGGGTCGGCGGGGAGCTGTTTTTT. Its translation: CASSTTGVGGELFF.